The next 25 T cell receptor beta chains were all read from a single sample in a study of CD8 T cells in ankylosing spondylitis. TCRdb used MiXCR to reprocess the 5' RACE reads, holding one entry per CDR3 protein. The sample carries 80,000 to 100,000 distinct CDR3 sequences, 8.8% recorded once. Sequenced sample: blood, either unsorted or a sorted T cell fraction (not recorded which). These receptors came from a male donor with ankylosing spondylitis or in good health (not recorded which).

This clonotype was recorded at least ten times. This chain joins TRBV5-1 and TRBJ1-3; TRBD1 matches at 8 bases. Germline trimming cut 4 bases from V and 2 bases from J; bases unmatched to any gene: 5. CDR1 SGHRS and CDR2 YFSETQ come from the germline V gene. This CDR3 region has 15 residues. The CDR3 coding sequence is TGCGCCAGCAGCCCGCGGACAGGGACTGGAAACACCATATATTTT. As protein: CASSPRTGTGNTIYF.

This clonotype was counted many times. The V and J genes are TRBV7-2 and TRBJ2-3; TRBD2 aligns across 10 bases. CDR3 size: 16 residues. V trimming: 5 bases; J trimming: 6 bases; junction bases outside the gene matches: 11. Per the germline V gene, CDR1 is SGHTA and CDR2 is FQGNSA. The CDR3 region has the DNA TGTGCCAGCAGCGCAAATAGCGGGGGGACCGGGGATACGCAGTATTTT. Translating gives CASSANSGGTGDTQYF.

In this sample, this clonotype turned up many times. The rearrangement joins TRBV29-1 to TRBJ2-7; 10 nucleotides align to TRBD2. Per the germline V gene, CDR1 is SQVTM and CDR2 is ANQGSEA. CDR3 size: 13 residues. V lost 7 bases, J lost 7 bases, and 10 bases stayed unmatched. This CDR3 is CSAIIAGGGEQYF. The CDR3 DNA reads as TGCAGCGCTATTATAGCGGGGGGAGGTGAGCAGTACTTC.

The chain couples TRBV5-5 to TRBJ2-7; 12 bases map to TRBD2. Trimming took 1 base from V and 4 from J; bases not matched to a gene: 3. This CDR3 has 15 amino acids. Germline V gene lookup returns CDR1 SGHKS and CDR2 YYEKEE (reference sequence). The DNA of the CDR3 is TGTGCCAGCAGCTTGCCACTAGCGGGGGGTTACGAGCAGTACTTC. It specifies CASSLPLAGGYEQYF. Variable domain in full (rest from reference TRBV5-5 and TRBJ2-7): DAGVTQSPTHLIKTRGQQVTLRCSPISGHKSVSWYQQVLGQGPQFIFQYYEKEERGRGNFPDRFSARQFPNYSSELNVNALLLGDSALYLCASSLPLAGGYEQYFGPGTRLTVT.

There are many counts of this clonotype. V gene TRBV12-3 or TRBV12-4 combines with J gene TRBJ1-3; the match to TRBD1 covers 7 bases. The CDR3 runs to 16 residues. The V gene end was trimmed by 7 bases and the J gene end by 2 bases; junction bases not matched to a gene: 11. This CDR3 is CASTTRDRATGNTIYF. In DNA, the CDR3 is TGTGCCAGCACCACCAGAGACAGGGCCACTGGAAACACCATATATTTT.

In its sample, this clonotype was seen many times. V gene TRBV18 combines with J gene TRBJ2-1; D is unresolved. The V gene's germline CDR1 is KGHSH and CDR2 LQKENI. V was shortened by 0 bases and J by 1 base, with 7 bases between the two germline ends. The CDR3 covers 15 residues. The CDR3 DNA reads as TGTGCCAGCTCACCACCCGGGTGGTCCTACAATGAGCAGTTCTTC. Translated, it gives CASSPPGWSYNEQFF.

This clonotype showed up just a few times. A read error may be the cause here, since a much bigger clone is one base away. The chain couples TRBV24-1 to TRBJ1-5; unclear D gene. Germline V lookup: CDR1 KGHDR, CDR2 SFDVKD. Trimming pared 4 bases from V and 5 bases from J, leaving 5 bases between. This CDR3 comprises 12 residues. The CDR3 coding sequence is TGTGCCACCAGTGACCCTGATCAGCCCCAGCATTTT. It encodes CATSDPDQPQHF.

This clonotype was observed a few times. The chain uses TRBV12-3 or TRBV12-4 and TRBJ2-3, with TRBD2 matching over 10 bases. Unmatched junction bases numbered 3, after V lost 2 bases and J lost 4 bases. There are 15 residues in the CDR3. The CDR3 spells CASSLKSGGADTQYF. The CDR3 coding sequence is TGTGCCAGCAGTTTAAAGAGCGGGGGGGCAGATACGCAGTATTTT.

The sample holds many counts of this clonotype. The CDR3 loop is CASSPGQDYQPQHF. In DNA, the CDR3 is TGCGCCAGCAGCCCGGGACAGGACTATCAGCCCCAGCATTTT. The chain joins TRBV5-1 to TRBJ1-5; 8 nucleotides line up with TRBD1. With 4 bases clipped from V and 5 bases from J, the junction kept 5 bases outside the gene matches. Germline lookup yields CDR1 SGHRS and CDR2 YFSETQ. The CDR3 has 14 residues.

This clonotype was detected only a few times. The chain couples TRBV19 to TRBJ2-1, with a weak D call TRBD1 (6 bases). There are 14 residues in the CDR3. In germline, CDR1 is LNHDA, CDR2 SQIVND (reference sequence). V lost 3 bases and J 7 bases, leaving 13 bases between the germline ends. In DNA, the CDR3 is TGTGCCAGTAGTATTACGGACAGTTCGAATGAGCAGTTCTTC. Protein: CASSITDSSNEQFF.

This clonotype was seen ten or more times. The V gene is TRBV3-1, the J gene TRBJ1-1; maybe TRBD1 (6 bases). The CDR3 length is 13 residues. Germline values: CDR1 LGHDT, CDR2 YNNKEL (reference sequence). Trimming removed 5 bases from V and 4 bases from J, with 11 bases in between. CDR3 in DNA: TGTGCCAGCAGCGATAGGACAGTCACTGAAGCTTTCTTT. Translation: CASSDRTVTEAFF.

This clonotype has just a few counts. The chain links TRBV5-1 to TRBJ2-7, with 9 nucleotides matching TRBD2. This CDR3 has 16 residues. Trimming at V came to 0 bases and at J to 4 bases, leaving 8 bases not matched to a gene. Germline V CDR1 and CDR2: SGHRS, YFSETQ. CDR3 coding DNA: TGCGCCAGCAGCTTGGTCGCCGGGACTAGCAATTACGAGCAGTACTTC. Protein product: CASSLVAGTSNYEQYF.

This clonotype was recorded once. The germline gene is not matched at one end of the junction; a read error may be the cause. This chain links TRBV6-4 with TRBJ2-3; D not certain. Germline values: CDR1 MRHNA, CDR2 SNTAGT. The CDR3 sequence is 13 residues long. The CDR3 DNA reads TGTACCAGCAGTGACCTCAGCACAGATACGCAGTATTTT. Encoded protein: CTSSDLSTDTQYF.

This clonotype was picked up many times. This chain uses TRBV5-1 with TRBJ1-1; tentative D call: TRBD1 (5 bases). The V end lost 3 bases, the J end lost 7 bases, and 16 bases lay between the germline ends. CDR1 and CDR2 from the germline V gene are SGHRS and YFSETQ. The CDR3 is made up of 14 amino acids. The CDR3 DNA sequence: TGCGCCAGCAGCTACAAGACAGACCCCGTTGAAGCTTTCTTT. Its translation is CASSYKTDPVEAFF.

This clonotype appeared many times. CDR3 residues: CASSLPDRGSWETQYF. For the CDR3, the DNA is TGTGCCAGCAGCTTACCCGACAGGGGATCTTGGGAGACCCAGTACTTC. This sequence joins TRBV7-6 and TRBJ2-5; 8 bases agree with TRBD1. Per germline, CDR1 SGHVS and CDR2 FNYEAQ. CDR3 size: 16 residues. J lost 5 bases, V lost 2 bases, and 10 bases had no gene match.

This clonotype was picked up many times. The J gene is TRBJ1-4, the V gene TRBV28, with TRBD1 matching over 9 bases. Germline CDR1 reads MDHEN; CDR2 reads SYDVKM. The CDR3 contains 15 residues. V was pared by 5 bases and J by 8 bases, with 9 bases of the junction left unmatched. In DNA, the CDR3 is TGTGCCAGCAGTGTACCGGGACAGGGTGGGGAAAAACTGTTTTTT. Protein product: CASSVPGQGGEKLFF.

This clonotype came up a few times. CDR3 sequence reads: CASSSAEHGYTF. CDR3 sequence (DNA): TGTGCCAGCAGCTCCGCAGAGCACGGCTACACCTTC. This chain connects TRBV7-6 to TRBJ1-2, with no clear D. With 4 bases removed from V and 8 bases from J, the gap between germline ends came to 11 bases. This CDR3 spans 12 amino acids. The germline gives CDR1 SGHVS, CDR2 FNYEAQ.

This clonotype has only a few counts. The chain carries TRBV11-3 and TRBJ2-3; 9 bases map to TRBD1. V shed 5 bases and J 8 bases; nucleotides not matched to a gene: 14. The germline CDR1 and CDR2 sequences are SGHNT and YENEEA. This CDR3 has 16 residues. The CDR3 coding sequence is TGTGCCAGCAGCGCGCCGAGGGACAGGGCTACGAGTACGCAGTATTTT. It encodes CASSAPRDRATSTQYF.

This clonotype was seen ten or more times. V usage is TRBV5-1 and J usage is TRBJ2-2; D is uncertain. V dropped 2 bases and J dropped 3 bases, with 8 bases sitting between them. Germline CDR1 is SGHRS and CDR2 is YFSETQ. This CDR3 is 14 amino acids long. CDR3: CASSLRTDTGELFF. CDR3 in DNA: TGCGCCAGCAGCTTAAGGACGGACACCGGGGAGCTGTTTTTT.

A note on this clonotype: One base away lies a much larger clone, so this may be a sequencing read error. The V call is TRBV7-8, the J call TRBJ2-5; D is unresolved. The CDR3 runs to 14 residues. CDR1 and CDR2 (germline): SGHVS, FQNEAQ. The CDR3 reads CASTFDTLQETRYF. Written as DNA, the CDR3 is TGTGCCAGCACCTTCGACACTTTACAAGAGACCCGGTACTTC.

There are many counts of this clonotype. This chain connects TRBV4-2 to TRBJ2-3; 8 bases align to TRBD2. CDR1 is LGHNA, CDR2 YNFKEQ, per germline. V was pared by 0 bases and J by 6 bases, with 8 bases of the junction left unmatched. CDR3 length: 16 amino acids. CDR3 loop: CASSQDLASGQDTQYF. The CDR3 region has the DNA TGTGCCAGCAGCCAAGATCTCGCTAGCGGGCAGGATACGCAGTATTTT.

This clonotype was seen more than once but under ten times. The genes are TRBV9 and TRBJ2-1, with TRBD2 matching over 9 bases. The V segment lost 2 bases and the J segment 10 bases; nucleotides outside the gene matches: 10. CDR3 size: 15 residues. Germline-derived CDR1 and CDR2 are SGDLS and YYNGEE. The CDR3 is CASSVSGGGADEQFF. CDR3 in DNA: TGTGCCAGCAGCGTGTCTGGCGGGGGGGCCGACGAGCAGTTCTTC. The whole variable domain, filled in from reference TRBV9 and TRBJ2-1, reads DSGVTQTPKHLITATGQRVTLRCSPRSGDLSVYWYQQSLDQGLQFLIQYYNGEERAKGNILERFSAQQFPDLHSELNLSSLELGDSALYFCASSVSGGGADEQFFGPGTRLTVL.

Only a few counts were recorded for this clonotype. CDR3 loop: CASSSSGTGEKTQYF. As DNA, the CDR3 is TGTGCCAGCAGTTCAAGCGGGACAGGGGAAAAGACCCAGTACTTC. The chain links TRBV12-3 or TRBV12-4 to TRBJ2-5, with TRBD1 matching over 10 bases. The CDR3 sequence is 15 residues long. With V trimmed by 4 bases and J by 6 bases, 8 bases remained unmatched.

A note on this clonotype: This may be a read error: a much more frequent sequence differs by one nucleotide. The chain has TRBV6-2 or TRBV6-3 and TRBJ1-5; no clear D. There are 15 residues in the CDR3. Germline V gene sequence: CDR1 MNHEY, CDR2 SVGEGT. V was cut by 2 bases and J by 12 bases, with 20 bases left in between. The CDR3 nucleotides are TGTGCCAGCAGTTACCACAAATCAAGGGAACGGCACCAGCATTTT. This codes for CASSYHKSRERHQHF.

This clonotype has just a few counts. The chain carries TRBV7-6 and TRBJ2-3, with D unresolved. This CDR3 region has 15 residues. V shed 5 bases and J shed 2 bases, with 14 bases lying between them. Per the germline V gene, CDR1 is SGHVS and CDR2 is FNYEAQ. The CDR3 region is CASSDPSKDTDTQYF. As DNA, the CDR3 is TGTGCCAGCAGCGACCCCAGCAAGGACACAGATACGCAGTATTTT.